These 19 T cell receptor beta chains were sequenced from one sample in a study of blood T cell repertoires in COVID-19. Profiling relied on immunoSEQ multiplex PCR, and the TCRdb table lists in-frame clones only, not all of them. The sample shows tens of thousands of clones, around 93% of them seen only once. The sequenced material came from peripheral blood. These receptors originate from a human donor with active COVID-19. The donor label of this sample is uncertain.

This rearrangement joins TRBV7-8 to TRBJ1-1, with 7 bases fitting TRBD1. In germline, CDR1 is SGHVS, CDR2 FQNEAQ. Trimming at V came to 1 base and at J to 3 bases, leaving 5 bases not matched to a gene. The CDR3 is made up of 15 amino acids. CDR3 coding DNA: TGTGCCAGCAGCTTAGTCAGGGGGGTTGACACTGAAGCTTTCTTT. Translated, it gives CASSLVRGVDTEAFF.

CDR3 DNA: TGTGCCAGCAGGAAAGGGGGCATTCCACATGAGCAGTTCTTC. Protein sequence: CASRKGGIPHEQFF. This chain uses TRBV6-5 with TRBJ2-1; 7 bases are shared with TRBD1. After removal of 6 bases from V and 8 bases from J, the junction contained 10 bases not matched to a gene. CDR3 length equals 14 residues. Germline V lookup: CDR1 MNHEY, CDR2 SVGAGI.

This rearrangement joins TRBV28 to TRBJ1-5, with TRBD1 matching 8 bases. This CDR3 contains 18 residues. The V gene's germline CDR1 is MDHEN and CDR2 SYDVKM. The junction had 16 bases not matched to a gene; V was cut back by 8 bases and J by 1 base. The CDR3: CASRVRQGPAWSNQPQHF. The CDR3 bases are TGTGCCAGCCGAGTTCGACAGGGGCCCGCCTGGAGCAATCAGCCCCAGCATTTT. Looking up the rest from reference TRBV28 and TRBJ1-5 gives the full variable domain: DVKVTQSSRYLVKRTGEKVFLECVQDMDHENMFWYRQDPGLGLRLIYFSYDVKMKEKGDIPEGYSVSREKKERFSLILESASTNQTSMYLCASRVRQGPAWSNQPQHFGDGTRLSIL.

The V call is TRBV27, the J call TRBJ2-3; TRBD2 matches at 8 bases. The CDR3 spans 16 residues. After removal of 0 bases from V and 3 bases from J, the junction contained 5 bases not matched to a gene. Germline V gives CDR1 MNHEY, CDR2 SMNVEV (reference sequence). CDR3 nucleotide sequence: TGTGCCAGCAGTTTATCTAGCGGGGTGTATACAGATACGCAGTATTTT. It yields the protein CASSLSSGVYTDTQYF.

In this sample, this clone turned up once. The gene calls are TRBV11-2 and TRBJ1-1, with D maybe TRBD1 (5 bases). V lost 7 bases to trimming and J lost 4 bases, with 13 bases between them. The CDR3 is 13 residues long. Germline CDR1 and CDR2: SGHAT and FQNNGV. This CDR3 reads CASTSPGGTEAFF. The CDR3 nucleotides read TGTGCCAGCACCTCCCCCGGGGGCACTGAAGCTTTCTTT.

The chain joins TRBV7-3 to TRBJ2-5, with TRBD2 matching 8 bases. The CDR3 is made up of 13 amino acids. V trimming: 8 bases; J trimming: 5 bases; junction bases outside the gene matches: 7. CDR1 and CDR2 (germline): SGHTA, FQGTGA. CDR3 protein: CASAGGAAETQYF. The CDR3 bases are TGTGCCAGCGCCGGGGGGGCCGCGGAGACCCAGTACTTC.

The chain has TRBV12-5 and TRBJ2-1; D perhaps matches TRBD2 (6 bases). There are 23 residues in the CDR3. The germline V and J ends were trimmed by 0 bases and 4 bases, with 34 bases remaining between them. Per germline, CDR1 LGHNT and CDR2 FRNRAP. Written as DNA, the CDR3 is TGTGCTAGTGGTTTGGTACTTCAAGAAAGAAAACGCGGGGTGGGCCCCCATTACAATGAGCAGTTCTTC. Translation: CASGLVLQERKRGVGPHYNEQFF.

The sample holds one count of this clone. The V gene is TRBV11-2, the J gene TRBJ2-5; 8 nucleotides align to TRBD2. The trim removed 6 bases at V and 2 bases at J, leaving 14 bases unmatched. The CDR3 has 17 amino acids. Germline loops: CDR1 SGHAT, CDR2 FQNNGV. CDR3 nucleotides: TGTGCCAGCAGGCGGCCGGGACTAGGGACCCTACAAGAGACCCAGTACTTC. Translation gives CASRRPGLGTLQETQYF.

The gene calls are TRBV15 and TRBJ2-2, with TRBD1 as a possible D gene (6 bases). CDR1 and CDR2 from the germline V gene are LNHNV and YYDKDF (reference sequence). Trimming removed 1 base from V and 6 bases from J, with 15 bases in between. The CDR3 is 16 residues long. The CDR3 DNA sequence: TGTGCCACCAGCAGAGCTCAGGGGCCCGGGGCCGGGGAGCTGTTTTTT. It translates to CATSRAQGPGAGELFF.

V gene TRBV5-1 combines with J gene TRBJ2-7, with D uncertain. V lost 0 bases and J 3 bases, leaving 4 bases between the germline ends. This CDR3 has 12 residues. The V gene's germline CDR1 is SGHRS and CDR2 YFSETQ. CDR3 in amino acids: CASSLVGYEQYF. CDR3 nucleotides: TGCGCCAGCAGCTTGGTCGGCTACGAGCAGTACTTC. Filled out from reference TRBV5-1 and TRBJ2-7, the complete variable domain reads KAGVTQTPRYLIKTRGQQVTLSCSPISGHRSVSWYQQTPGQGLQFLFEYFSETQRNKGNFPGRFSGRQFSNSRSEMNVSTLELGDSALYLCASSLVGYEQYFGPGTRLTVT.

The rearrangement uses TRBV7-3 and TRBJ2-2; 8 positions match TRBD2. V lost 5 bases, J lost 2 bases, and 1 base stayed unmatched. The CDR3 contains 14 residues. The germline CDR1 and CDR2 sequences are SGHTA and FQGTGA. CDR3 nucleotide sequence: TGTGCCAGCAGCCGGGGGGGAAACACCGGGGAGCTGTTTTTT. It is translated as CASSRGGNTGELFF.

The V gene is TRBV29-1, the J gene TRBJ1-2, with TRBD1 matching 9 bases. This CDR3 has 11 residues. Germline V gene sequence: CDR1 SQVTM, CDR2 ANQGSEA. The trim removed 7 bases at V and 8 bases at J, leaving 5 bases unmatched. Here the CDR3 DNA reads TGCAGCGCCGACAGGGGGGGAGGCTACACCTTC. Its translation is CSADRGGGYTF. Together with reference TRBV29-1 and TRBJ1-2, the CDR3 gives the full variable domain: SAVISQKPSRDICQRGTSLTIQCQVDSQVTMMFWYRQQPGQSLTLIATANQGSEATYESGFVIDKFPISRPNLTFSTLTVSNMSPEDSSIYLCSADRGGGYTFGSGTRLTVV.

The chain couples TRBV19 to TRBJ1-1; tentative D call: TRBD1 (5 bases). The CDR3 contains 15 residues. Trimming removed 7 bases from V and 1 base from J, with 16 bases in between. Germline V gene sequence: CDR1 LNHDA, CDR2 SQIVND (reference sequence). The CDR3 protein is CASKFGQGSNTEAFF. The CDR3 DNA is TGTGCCAGTAAATTCGGGCAGGGTTCGAACACTGAAGCTTTCTTT.

V usage is TRBV7-6 and J usage is TRBJ2-2, with a tentative D call TRBD2 (6 bases). There are 15 residues in the CDR3. Trimming cost V 1 base and J 5 bases, with 11 bases left between them. Germline CDR1 SGHVS, CDR2 FNYEAQ. In nucleotides, the CDR3 is TGTGCCAGCAGCTTAGGGGTTCGGGGGACCGGGGAGCTGTTTTTT. This gives the protein CASSLGVRGTGELFF.

The rearrangement joins TRBV5-6 to TRBJ2-7; 8 bases are a match to TRBD1. The CDR3 extends over 16 amino acids. Germline V lookup: CDR1 SGHDT, CDR2 YYEEEE. The J segment lost 7 bases and the V segment lost 3 bases, leaving 15 bases of the junction unmatched. The chain's CDR3 is CASSWGLGTGGVEQYF. The CDR3 DNA is TGTGCCAGCAGCTGGGGCCTGGGGACAGGTGGGGTTGAGCAGTACTTC.

Comment on this clone: The sample holds other DNA sequences that translate to the same CDR3. The chain carries TRBV5-1 and TRBJ2-1, with 11 positions matching TRBD2. CDR3 length equals 14 residues. Germline V gene data show CDR1 as SGHRS and CDR2 as YFSETQ. V shed 4 bases and J 4 bases; nucleotides not matched to a gene: 1. CDR3 sequence (DNA): TGCGCCAGCAGCCCTAGCGGGGGGTACAATGAGCAGTTCTTC. Translated, it gives CASSPSGGYNEQFF. The full variable domain, completed using reference TRBV5-1 and TRBJ2-1, is KAGVTQTPRYLIKTRGQQVTLSCSPISGHRSVSWYQQTPGQGLQFLFEYFSETQRNKGNFPGRFSGRQFSNSRSEMNVSTLELGDSALYLCASSPSGGYNEQFFGPGTRLTVL.

V usage is TRBV5-1 and J usage is TRBJ1-6, with 7 positions matching TRBD1. The length of the CDR3 is 16 residues. With V trimmed by 4 bases and J by 9 bases, 13 bases remained unmatched. Germline-derived CDR1 and CDR2 are SGHRS and YFSETQ. CDR3 sequence reads: CASSPAPTGSSSPLHF. As DNA, the CDR3 is TGCGCCAGCAGCCCAGCCCCGACAGGGTCAAGTTCACCCCTCCACTTT.

CDR3 DNA: TGTGCCAGCAGTCCCGAGGCAGCCCATCAGCCCCAGCATTTT. Translated, it gives CASSPEAAHQPQHF. The chain has TRBV7-8 and TRBJ1-5; D is unclear. Germline V gene lookup returns CDR1 SGHVS and CDR2 FQNEAQ. This CDR3 region has 14 residues. V was cut by 6 bases and J by 5 bases, with 14 bases left in between.

V and J are TRBV4-2 and TRBJ2-2, with TRBD2 identical over 11 bases. CDR1 is LGHNA and CDR2 is YNFKEQ in the germline V gene. J lost 4 bases, V lost 0 bases, and 7 bases had no gene match. The CDR3 is made up of 18 amino acids. CDR3 sequence (DNA): TGTGCCAGCAGCCAAGAACTAGCGGGGGCCTTCGGCACCGGGGAGCTGTTTTTT. It yields the protein CASSQELAGAFGTGELFF.